This T cell receptor beta chain was found in a study of PD-1 blockade in mismatch repair-deficient tumors. For the study at large: Patients had roughly twelve mismatch repair-deficient cancer types, all previously treated and progressing.

Clones were sequenced by immunoSEQ multiplex PCR, and TCRdb holds only the in-frame ones, with some missing. The sample shows more than 50,000 clones, approximately 90% of them seen only once. The CDR3 consists of 16 residues. The trim removed 2 bases at V and 8 bases at J, leaving 12 bases unmatched. From germline, CDR1 is MNHEY and CDR2 SMNVEV (reference sequence). Every patient had mismatch repair deficiency by PCR or immunohistochemistry. The TCR was taken from an adult with mismatch repair-deficient cancer. The V gene is TRBV27, the J gene TRBJ1-2, with 9 positions matching TRBD1. This specimen consisted of peripheral blood, obtained 52 weeks after starting pembrolizumab. The CDR3 here is CASSLIPADRGRGYTF. The CDR3 DNA follows: TGTGCCAGCAGTTTAATCCCGGCGGACAGGGGAAGGGGCTACACCTTC.